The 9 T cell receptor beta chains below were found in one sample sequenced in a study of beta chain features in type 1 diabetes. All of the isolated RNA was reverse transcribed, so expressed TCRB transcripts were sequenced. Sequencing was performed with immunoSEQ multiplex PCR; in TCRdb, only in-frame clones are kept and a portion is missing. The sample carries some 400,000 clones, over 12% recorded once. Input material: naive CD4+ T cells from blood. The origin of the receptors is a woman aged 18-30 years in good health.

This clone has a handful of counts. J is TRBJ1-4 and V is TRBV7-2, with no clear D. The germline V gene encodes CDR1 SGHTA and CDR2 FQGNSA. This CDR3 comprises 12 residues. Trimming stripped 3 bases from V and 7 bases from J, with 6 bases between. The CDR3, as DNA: TGTGCCAGCAGCTTGAATAGTGAAAAACTGTTTTTT. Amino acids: CASSLNSEKLFF.

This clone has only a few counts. The CDR3 here is CSGLAPGGGYTF. The CDR3 DNA follows: TGCAGCGGGTTGGCGCCCGGCGGAGGCTACACCTTC. This rearrangement joins TRBV29-1 to TRBJ1-2; D not resolved. CDR3 length: 12 amino acids. Germline V CDR1 and CDR2: SQVTM, ANQGSEA. The V gene lost 7 bases and the J gene lost 8 bases, with 17 bases spanning the gap.

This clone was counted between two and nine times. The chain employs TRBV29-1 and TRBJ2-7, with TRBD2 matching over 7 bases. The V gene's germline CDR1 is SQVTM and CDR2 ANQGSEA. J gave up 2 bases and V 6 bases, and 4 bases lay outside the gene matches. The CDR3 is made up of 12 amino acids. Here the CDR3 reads CSVGEGTYEQYF. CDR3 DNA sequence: TGCAGCGTCGGGGAGGGGACCTACGAGCAGTACTTC.

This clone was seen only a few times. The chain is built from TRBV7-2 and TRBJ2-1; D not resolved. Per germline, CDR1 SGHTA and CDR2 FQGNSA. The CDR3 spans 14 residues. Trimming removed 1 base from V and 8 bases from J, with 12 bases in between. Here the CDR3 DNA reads TGTGCCAGCAGCTTAGGGCAATCATTCGATGAGCAGTTCTTC. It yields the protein CASSLGQSFDEQFF.

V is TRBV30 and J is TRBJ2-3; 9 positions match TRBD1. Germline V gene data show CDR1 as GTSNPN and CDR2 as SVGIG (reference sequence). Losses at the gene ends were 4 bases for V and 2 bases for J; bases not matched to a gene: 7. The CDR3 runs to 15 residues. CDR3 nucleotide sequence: TGTGCCTGGAAGGAAGGGACAGGGAACACAGATACGCAGTATTTT. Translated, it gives CAWKEGTGNTDTQYF.

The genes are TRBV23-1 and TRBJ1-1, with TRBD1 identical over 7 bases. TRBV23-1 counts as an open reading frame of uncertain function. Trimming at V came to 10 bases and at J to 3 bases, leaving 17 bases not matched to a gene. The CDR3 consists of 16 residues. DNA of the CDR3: TGCGCCACCCTTTGGACAGGTCAACTTGAGGACACTGAAGCTTTCTTT. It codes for CATLWTGQLEDTEAFF.

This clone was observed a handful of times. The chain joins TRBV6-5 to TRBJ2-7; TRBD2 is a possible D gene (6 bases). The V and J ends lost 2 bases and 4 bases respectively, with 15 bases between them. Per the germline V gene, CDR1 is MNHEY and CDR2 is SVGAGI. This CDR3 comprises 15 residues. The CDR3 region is CASSYDGTADYEQYF. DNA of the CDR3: TGTGCCAGCAGTTACGATGGGACTGCCGATTACGAGCAGTACTTC.

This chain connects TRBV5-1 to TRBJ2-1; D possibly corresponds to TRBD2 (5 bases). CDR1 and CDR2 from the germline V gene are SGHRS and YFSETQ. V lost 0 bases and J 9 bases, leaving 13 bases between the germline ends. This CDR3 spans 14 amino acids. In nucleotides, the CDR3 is TGCGCCAGCAGCTTGGCCTTAACTAGGATTGAGCAGTTCTTC. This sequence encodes CASSLALTRIEQFF.

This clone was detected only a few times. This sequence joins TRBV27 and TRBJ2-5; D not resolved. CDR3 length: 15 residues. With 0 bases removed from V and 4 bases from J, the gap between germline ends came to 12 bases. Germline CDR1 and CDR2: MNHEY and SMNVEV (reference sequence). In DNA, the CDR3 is TGTGCCAGCAGTTTATCGATTGCCACAAGAGAGACCCAGTACTTC. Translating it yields CASSLSIATRETQYF.